This TCR beta chain was sequenced in a study of blood T cell repertoires in COVID-19. Study at large: Specimens from acute and convalescent COVID-19 originated in the United States, Italy and Spain.

Data came from immunoSEQ multiplex PCR; TCRdb stores just in-frame clones and leaves some out. The sample has a few hundred thousand clones, around 82% seen once. CDR3 size: 14 residues. V dropped 3 bases and J dropped 8; count of bases not matched to a gene: 6. The germline CDR1 and CDR2 sequences are SGHAT and FQNNGV. The source is a woman between 45 and 65 years old with acute or convalescent COVID-19. V is TRBV11-2 and J is TRBJ1-3; 8 nucleotides align to TRBD1. The sequencing input was peripheral blood. The CDR3 DNA is TGTGCCAGCAGCTTCCGCAGGGGGCAAGACACCATATATTTT. Amino acids: CASSFRRGQDTIYF.